Presented here are 20 T cell receptor beta chains from one specimen sequenced in a study of T cells of healthy individuals. TCRdb re-called the 5' RACE reads with MiXCR, one entry per CDR3 protein. Found here are about 53,000 distinct CDR3 sequences, 14% to 15% of them singletons; the top ten hold about 16%. These receptors all come from a human donor in good health.

This clonotype was detected a few times. This chain connects TRBV7-2 to TRBJ2-2; D possibly matches TRBD1 or TRBD2 (5 bases each). Per germline, CDR1 SGHTA and CDR2 FQGNSA. The V end lost 5 bases, the J end lost 2 bases, and 15 bases lay between the germline ends. There are 16 residues in the CDR3. This CDR3 reads CASSRGWGINTGELFF. The DNA of the CDR3 is TGTGCCAGCAGCCGAGGATGGGGGATTAACACCGGGGAGCTGTTTTTT.

This clonotype has only a few counts. The rearrangement links TRBV5-1 to TRBJ2-7, with TRBD1 matching over 7 bases. Trimming took 4 bases from V and 4 from J; bases not matched to a gene: 11. Germline CDR1 reads SGHRS; CDR2 reads YFSETQ. This CDR3 has 15 amino acids. The CDR3: CASSEGAVAPYEQYF. The CDR3 bases are TGCGCCAGCAGCGAGGGGGCCGTGGCCCCGTACGAGCAGTACTTC.

This clonotype was seen repeatedly, ten times or more. The rearrangement joins TRBV20-1 to TRBJ1-6; TRBD1 matches at 9 bases. CDR3 length: 14 amino acids. J was trimmed by 10 bases and V by 3 bases; bases with no gene match: 7. The V gene's germline CDR1 is DFQATT and CDR2 SNEGSKA (reference sequence). In nucleotides, the CDR3 is TGCAGTGCTAGCGAGGACAGGGGTTTGTCACCCCTCCACTTT. Its translation: CSASEDRGLSPLHF.

This clonotype was found many times. The chain couples TRBV6-6 to TRBJ2-6; possibly TRBD2 for D (5 bases). V was shortened by 2 bases and J by 0 bases, with 11 bases between the two germline ends. CDR1 is MNHNY and CDR2 is SVGAGI in the germline V gene (reference sequence). The CDR3 is 17 residues long. The CDR3 region has the DNA TGTGCCAGCAGTTACGGCGGGTCCATCTCTGGGGCCAACGTCCTGACTTTC. It encodes CASSYGGSISGANVLTF.

This clonotype was seen many times. V usage is TRBV4-1 and J usage is TRBJ1-1; TRBD1 matches at 10 bases. There are 15 residues in the CDR3. Germline CDR1 is MGHRA and CDR2 is YSYEKL. V shed 0 bases and J 5 bases; nucleotides not matched to a gene: 3. The chain's CDR3 is CASSQDMGQGTEAFF. The CDR3 coding sequence is TGCGCCAGCAGCCAAGATATGGGACAGGGGACTGAAGCTTTCTTT.

This clonotype was observed at least ten times. This chain links TRBV9 with TRBJ1-4, with 9 bases that match TRBD1. Germline CDR1 reads SGDLS; CDR2 reads YYNGEE. The CDR3 sequence is 14 residues long. V lost 4 bases to trimming and J lost 5 bases; unmatched junction nucleotides: 3. DNA for the CDR3: TGTGCCAGCAGCACAGGACAGGGGAATGAAAAACTGTTTTTT. It encodes CASSTGQGNEKLFF.

J is TRBJ1-2 and V is TRBV18; TRBD1 matches at 7 bases. V was clipped by 4 bases and J by 6 bases; unmatched bases: 5. This CDR3 has 13 amino acids. Germline V gene sequence: CDR1 KGHSH, CDR2 LQKENI. The CDR3 DNA follows: TGTGCCAGCTCACGCGAGGGGGCTGATGGCTACACCTTC. Protein: CASSREGADGYTF.

This chain connects TRBV29-1 to TRBJ1-3; possibly TRBD1 for D (5 bases). The CDR3 covers 13 residues. Germline CDR1 SQVTM, CDR2 ANQGSEA. V was trimmed by 5 bases and J by 0 bases, leaving 8 bases between them. The CDR3 coding sequence is TGCAGCGTTAAGGGGTACTCTGGAAACACCATATATTTT. Residues: CSVKGYSGNTIYF.

V gene TRBV19 combines with J gene TRBJ1-5; D not certain. Per the germline V gene, CDR1 is LNHDA and CDR2 is SQIVND (reference sequence). Trimming cost V 3 bases and J 7 bases, with 10 bases left between them. This CDR3 contains 13 residues. The CDR3 DNA sequence: TGTGCCAGTAGTATTAGAGAAGCGCAGCCCCAGCATTTT. It encodes CASSIREAQPQHF. The complete variable domain, with remaining parts taken from reference TRBV19 and TRBJ1-5, reads DGGITQSPKYLFRKEGQNVTLSCEQNLNHDAMYWYRQDPGQGLRLIYYSQIVNDFQKGDIAEGYSVSREKKESFPLTVTSAQKNPTAFYLCASSIREAQPQHFGDGTRLSIL.

This clonotype was seen ten or more times. This sequence joins TRBV6-2 or TRBV6-3 and TRBJ1-5, with a possible D match to TRBD1 (5 bases). The CDR3 sequence is 16 residues long. In germline, CDR1 is MNHEY, CDR2 SVGEGT. V was trimmed by 0 bases and J by 2 bases, leaving 11 bases between them. CDR3 nucleotide sequence: TGTGCCAGCAGTTACTCGAGGGGAGTCGGCAATCAGCCCCAGCATTTT. Translated: CASSYSRGVGNQPQHF.

In its sample, this clonotype was seen many times. J is TRBJ2-7 and V is TRBV19; TRBD1 matches at 7 bases. The V gene end was trimmed by 3 bases and the J gene end by 2 bases; junction bases not matched to a gene: 7. CDR3 size: 15 residues. Germline V CDR1 and CDR2: LNHDA, SQIVND (reference sequence). The CDR3 loop reads CASSIKDRIAYEQYF. The CDR3 region has the DNA TGTGCCAGTAGTATCAAGGACAGGATCGCCTACGAGCAGTACTTC. The full variable domain, with the rest looked up from reference TRBV19 and TRBJ2-7, is DGGITQSPKYLFRKEGQNVTLSCEQNLNHDAMYWYRQDPGQGLRLIYYSQIVNDFQKGDIAEGYSVSREKKESFPLTVTSAQKNPTAFYLCASSIKDRIAYEQYFGPGTRLTVT.

This clonotype showed up just a few times. The rearrangement joins TRBV24-1 to TRBJ1-5; TRBD1 matches at 7 bases. The CDR3 has 15 amino acids. In germline, CDR1 is KGHDR, CDR2 SFDVKD. V lost 5 bases to trimming and J lost 3 bases; unmatched junction nucleotides: 6. CDR3 sequence reads: CATSARTGSNQPQHF. In nucleotides, the CDR3 is TGTGCCACCAGTGCCAGGACAGGATCCAATCAGCCCCAGCATTTT.

This clonotype turned up a few times. V and J are TRBV29-1 and TRBJ2-5, with TRBD2 identical over 9 bases. The CDR3 contains 15 residues. Germline V gene sequence: CDR1 SQVTM, CDR2 ANQGSEA. The V and J ends lost 4 bases and 4 bases, in that order; junction bases with no gene match: 10. In nucleotides, the CDR3 is TGCAGCGTTGGTTTTGGCGGGGGGGTCGGAGAGACCCAGTACTTC. Residues: CSVGFGGGVGETQYF.

This clonotype was seen repeatedly, ten times or more. The CDR3: CASSLSPRGTVLFF. DNA for the CDR3: TGTGCCAGCAGCTTGAGCCCTAGGGGGACAGTATTGTTTTTT. V gene TRBV7-2 combines with J gene TRBJ1-4; 7 bases agree with TRBD1. CDR3 length equals 14 residues. V was pared by 3 bases and J by 15 bases, with 13 bases of the junction left unmatched. Per germline, CDR1 SGHTA and CDR2 FQGNSA.

This clonotype was recorded many times. The V gene is TRBV5-4, the J gene TRBJ2-7; D is perhaps TRBD2 (6 bases). Trimming shortened V by 0 bases and J by 6 bases, and 10 bases separated the two germline ends. Germline CDR1 is SGHNT and CDR2 is YYREEE (reference sequence). This CDR3 is built from 13 residues. Here the CDR3 reads CASSLAGAIEQYF. In DNA, the CDR3 is TGTGCCAGCAGCTTGGCGGGAGCGATCGAGCAGTACTTC.

This clonotype was seen at least ten times. The chain recombines TRBV9 with TRBJ2-5; 9 nucleotides agree with TRBD2. Trimming removed 5 bases from V and 7 bases from J; junction bases left unmatched: 9. The V gene's germline CDR1 is SGDLS and CDR2 YYNGEE. The CDR3 is made up of 14 amino acids. For the CDR3, the DNA is TGTGCCAGCAGTTCCATAGCGGGGGCGGGGACCCAGTACTTC. This encodes CASSSIAGAGTQYF.

This clonotype was seen at least ten times. The rearrangement joins TRBV7-2 to TRBJ1-1; D perhaps matches TRBD1 (5 bases). Trimming cost V 5 bases and J 1 base, with 14 bases left between them. This CDR3 has 15 residues. Germline CDR1 and CDR2: SGHTA and FQGNSA. The CDR3 DNA reads TGTGCCAGCAGCGTCCGGACATCACCGAACACTGAAGCTTTCTTT. Its protein product is CASSVRTSPNTEAFF.

Turning to this clonotype: Given a much more abundant clone one base away, this may be a read error. This sequence joins TRBV4-3 and TRBJ2-1, with 14 bases that match TRBD2. Germline CDR1 is LGHNA and CDR2 is YSLEER. The CDR3 length is 17 residues. The CDR3 DNA sequence: TGCGCCAGCGGCCAAGGGACTAGCGGGAGAGTCGGGGATGAGCAGTTCTTC. This gives the protein CASGQGTSGRVGDEQFF.

This clonotype was detected many times. V is TRBV7-9 and J is TRBJ2-3, with D perhaps matching TRBD2 (6 bases). The CDR3 extends over 18 amino acids. Deletions cut 1 base from V and 4 bases from J, with 21 bases between. CDR1 is SEHNR, CDR2 FQNEAQ, per germline (reference sequence). The CDR3 protein is CASSLVHRIGEVSDTQYF. CDR3 coding DNA: TGTGCCAGCAGCTTAGTTCATAGGATCGGGGAGGTGTCAGATACGCAGTATTTT.

In its sample, this clonotype was seen a few times. The CDR3 coding sequence is TGCAGTGCAGGACAGGGGGCTACAGAGACCCAGTACTTC. It encodes CSAGQGATETQYF. The chain has TRBV20-1 and TRBJ2-5; TRBD1 matches 11 bases. CDR3 length equals 13 residues. J lost 4 bases, V lost 6 bases, and 4 bases had no gene match. Per germline, CDR1 DFQATT and CDR2 SNEGSKA (reference sequence).